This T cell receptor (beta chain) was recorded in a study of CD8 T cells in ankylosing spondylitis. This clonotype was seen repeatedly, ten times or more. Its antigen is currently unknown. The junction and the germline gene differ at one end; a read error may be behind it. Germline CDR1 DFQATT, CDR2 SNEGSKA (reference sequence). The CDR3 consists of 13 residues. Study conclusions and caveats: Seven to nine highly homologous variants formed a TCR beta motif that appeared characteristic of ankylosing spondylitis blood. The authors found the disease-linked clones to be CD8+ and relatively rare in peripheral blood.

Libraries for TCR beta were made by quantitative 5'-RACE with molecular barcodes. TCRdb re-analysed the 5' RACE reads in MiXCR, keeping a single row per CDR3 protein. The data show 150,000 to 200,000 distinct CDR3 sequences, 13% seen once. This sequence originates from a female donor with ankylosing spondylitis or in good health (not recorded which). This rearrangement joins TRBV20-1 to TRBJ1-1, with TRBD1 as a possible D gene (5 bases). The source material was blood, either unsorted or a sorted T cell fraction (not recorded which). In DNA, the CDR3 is TGCAGTGCCAGAGACAGCCTGAACACTGAAGCTTTCTTT. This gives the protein CSARDSLNTEAFF.